These T cell receptor beta chains were read from a single sample in a study of blood T cell repertoires in COVID-19. Produced via immunoSEQ multiplex PCR; TCRdb's table is partial and in-frame only. The sample lists 240,000 or so clones, approximately 82% seen once, with about 2% in the top ten. Sequenced material: peripheral blood. The origin of the receptors is a woman at least 80 years old with acute or convalescent COVID-19. Each CDR3 is given with its conserved first and last residue. D genes are given only for firm matches. Clone size appears in some rows only: once, few, many, or a class for an expanded clone.

d_gene | abundance | j_gene | v_gene | CDR3aa | CDR3nt
TRBD2 | once | TRBJ2-3 | TRBV19 | CASSWGRLAQSTDTQYF | TGTGCCAGTAGTTGGGGGCGACTAGCGCAGAGCACAGATACGCAGTATTTT
TRBD1 | . | TRBJ1-6 | TRBV30 | CAWSVTGARSPLHF | TGTGCCTGGAGTGTCACAGGGGCTCGCTCACCCCTCCACTTT
. | once | TRBJ2-4 | TRBV28 | CASSLGARLAKNIQYF | TGTGCCAGCAGTTTAGGGGCGCGGTTAGCCAAAAACATTCAGTACTTC
. | . | TRBJ1-3 | TRBV4-2 | CASSQDWRTGNTIYF | TGTGCCAGCAGCCAAGATTGGAGAACTGGAAACACCATATATTTT
TRBD1 | . | TRBJ2-5 | TRBV28 | CASSRTGMGETQYF | TGTGCCAGCAGTAGGACAGGGATGGGTGAGACCCAGTACTTC
TRBD2 | . | TRBJ2-5 | TRBV7-2 | CASNIRLAGVETQYF | TGTGCCAGCAACATACGACTAGCGGGGGTAGAGACCCAGTACTTC
TRBD2 | . | TRBJ2-1 | TRBV28 | CASSTPGLARDEQFF | TGTGCCAGCAGCACGCCGGGACTAGCGAGGGATGAGCAGTTCTTC
. | . | TRBJ1-3 | TRBV13 | CASSLAGGRNTIYF | TGTGCCAGCAGCTTAGCGGGGGGCCGAAACACCATATATTTT
TRBD1 | . | TRBJ1-1 | TRBV29-1 | CSGTGGVGTEAFF | TGCAGCGGGACAGGGGGCGTAGGTACTGAAGCTTTCTTT
. | . | TRBJ2-3 | TRBV10-2 | CASSVISTDTQYF | TGCGCCAGCAGTGTAATAAGCACAGATACGCAGTATTTT
. | . | TRBJ2-5 | TRBV19 | CASSPGRETQYF | TGTGCCAGTAGTCCAGGTCGGGAGACCCAGTACTTC
TRBD2 | once | TRBJ2-3 | TRBV20-1 | CSASRAGPGTDTQYF | TGCAGTGCTAGTCGAGCGGGGCCCGGCACAGATACGCAGTATTTT
. | . | TRBJ2-1 | TRBV6-2/TRBV6-3 | CASSYSPGLPGEQFF | TGTGCCAGCAGTTACTCGCCGGGACTGCCAGGTGAGCAGTTCTTC
. | . | TRBJ1-3 | TRBV11-2 | CASSSRETGNTIYF | TGTGCCAGCAGCTCTCGCGAGACTGGAAACACCATATATTTT
TRBD2 | . | TRBJ2-1 | TRBV30 | CAWSAGGSYNEQFF | TGTGCCTGGAGTGCGGGGGGGTCCTACAATGAGCAGTTCTTC
TRBD1 | . | TRBJ1-4 | TRBV15 | CATRAGTGGLSNEKLFF | TGTGCCACCAGGGCCGGGACAGGGGGCCTTAGCAATGAAAAACTGTTTTTT
. | . | TRBJ2-5 | TRBV5-1 | CASSLVSDQETQYF | TGCGCCAGCAGCTTGGTTTCCGACCAAGAGACCCAGTACTTC
. | few | TRBJ1-4 | TRBV4-1 | CASSLAGGTSEKLFF | TGCGCCAGCAGCCTGGCGGGGGGGACTAGTGAAAAACTGTTTTTT
TRBD2 | once | TRBJ2-1 | TRBV27 | CASSSITPFRTSGRASYNEQFF | TGTGCCAGCAGTTCCATAACCCCCTTCCGGACTAGCGGGAGGGCCTCCTACAATGAGCAGTTCTTC
. | . | TRBJ2-1 | TRBV11-2 | CASSTGTTSNEQFF | TGTGCCAGCAGTACCGGGACAACTTCCAATGAGCAGTTCTTC
. | . | TRBJ2-1 | TRBV21-1 | CASSKQRKGTSGRHNEQFF | TGTGCCAGCAGCAAACAAAGAAAGGGGACTAGCGGGAGGCATAATGAGCAGTTCTTC
. | . | TRBJ1-6 | TRBV4-3 | CASSQDLTGFNSPLHF | TGCGCCAGCAGCCAAGATCTTACAGGGTTCAATTCACCCCTCCACTTT
TRBD1 | . | TRBJ2-1 | TRBV30 | CAWSGWDRDNEQFF | TGTGCCTGGAGTGGGTGGGACAGAGACAATGAGCAGTTCTTC
. | . | TRBJ2-2 | TRBV19 | CASSPRSRGTGELFF | TGTGCCAGTAGTCCAAGAAGTCGGGGCACCGGGGAGCTGTTTTTT
. | . | TRBJ1-6 | TRBV6-5 | CASSYSGRANSPLHF | TGTGCCAGCAGTTACTCTGGCAGGGCGAATTCACCCCTCCACTTT
. | . | TRBJ1-2 | TRBV28 | CASSLGGNNYGYTF | TGTGCCAGCAGTTTAGGCGGGAACAACTATGGCTACACCTTC
TRBD2 | . | TRBJ2-1 | TRBV10-3 | CAISESGTSGRYNEQFF | TGTGCCATCAGTGAGTCCGGGACTAGCGGGAGGTACAATGAGCAGTTCTTC
. | . | TRBJ2-1 | TRBV7-8 | CASSPRQVPYNEQFF | TGTGCCAGCAGTCCCCGACAGGTACCTTACAATGAGCAGTTCTTC
. | . | TRBJ1-5 | TRBV7-2 | CASSWRQEGQPQHF | TGTGCCAGCAGCTGGAGACAGGAAGGGCAGCCCCAGCATTTT
. | . | TRBJ2-7 | TRBV9 | CASSVQGSSYEQYF | TGTGCCAGCAGCGTACAGGGGAGCTCCTACGAGCAGTACTTC
. | . | TRBJ1-1 | TRBV11-2 | CASSLGTNTEAFF | TGTGCCAGCAGCTTAGGTACTAACACTGAAGCTTTCTTT
TRBD2 | . | TRBJ2-7 | TRBV27 | CASSPRPGGYEQYF | TGTGCCAGCAGCCCCCGACCGGGAGGCTACGAGCAGTACTTC
. | once | TRBJ1-1 | TRBV28 | CASSLLEGNTEAFF | TGTGCCAGCAGTTTACTGGAGGGGAACACTGAAGCTTTCTTT
TRBD2 | . | TRBJ2-5 | TRBV6-2/TRBV6-3 | CASSRPSNLAAGETQYF | TGTGCCAGCAGCCGCCCGTCAAACCTAGCGGCTGGGGAGACCCAGTACTTC
TRBD2 | once | TRBJ2-3 | TRBV5-4 | CASSLGLAGVTDTQYF | TGTGCCAGCAGCTTGGGGCTAGCGGGAGTCACAGATACGCAGTATTTT
TRBD1 | . | TRBJ1-5 | TRBV4-2 | CASSPEDRGSQPQHF | TGTGCCAGCAGCCCGGAGGACAGGGGAAGTCAGCCCCAGCATTTT
. | . | TRBJ1-6 | TRBV6-5 | CASSFGQIDNSPLHF | TGTGCCAGCAGCTTCGGACAGATCGATAATTCACCCCTCCACTTT
. | . | TRBJ1-3 | TRBV7-9 | CASSARGTGNTIYF | TGTGCCAGCAGTGCCCGGGGAACTGGAAACACCATATATTTT
TRBD2 | . | TRBJ2-5 | TRBV3-1/TRBV3-2 | CASSQSTGGVETQYF | TGTGCCAGCAGCCAATCAACGGGAGGGGTTGAGACCCAGTACTTC
TRBD1 | . | TRBJ2-5 | TRBV7-6 | CASSLVALGGQGKGETQYF | TGTGCCAGCAGCTTAGTGGCTCTTGGGGGACAGGGGAAGGGAGAGACCCAGTACTTC
. | . | TRBJ1-2 | TRBV7-2 | CASSTTGQTGRGVYGYTF | TGTGCCAGCAGCACAACCGGACAGACGGGTCGGGGAGTCTATGGCTACACCTTC
TRBD2 | once | TRBJ2-1 | TRBV7-2 | CASSTSGGAYNEQFF | TGTGCCAGCAGCACTAGCGGGGGTGCCTACAATGAGCAGTTCTTC
. | few | TRBJ2-7 | TRBV15 | CATSLPPGYEQYF | TGTGCCACCAGCCTGCCCCCCGGCTACGAGCAGTACTTC
. | . | TRBJ2-1 | TRBV7-3 | CASSLQGGHSEQFF | TGTGCCAGCAGCTTACAGGGAGGCCACTCTGAGCAGTTCTTC
. | once | TRBJ2-5 | TRBV12-3/TRBV12-4 | CASSLDYQETQYF | TGTGCCAGCAGTTTGGACTATCAAGAGACCCAGTACTTC
. | . | TRBJ2-7 | TRBV4-1 | CASSRPDPGVRPPEQYF | TGCGCCAGCAGCCGCCCCGACCCGGGAGTGCGCCCCCCCGAGCAGTACTTC
. | . | TRBJ2-3 | TRBV6-2/TRBV6-3 | CASSYLVGDTQYF | TGTGCCAGCAGTTACCTGGTCGGAGATACGCAGTATTTT
TRBD2 | . | TRBJ2-7 | TRBV5-1 | CASSSLAGVQYEQYF | TGCGCCAGCAGCTCGCTAGCGGGAGTACAGTACGAGCAGTACTTC
TRBD1 | once | TRBJ1-4 | TRBV11-2 | CASSSRDSNEKLFF | TGTGCCAGCAGCTCCCGGGACAGTAATGAAAAACTGTTTTTT
. | . | TRBJ1-5 | TRBV21-1 | CAPIYNQPQHF | TGTGCCCCAATCTACAATCAGCCCCAGCATTTT
TRBD1 | . | TRBJ1-2 | TRBV27 | CASSLTTGFNYYGYTF | TGTGCCAGCAGTTTAACGACAGGGTTCAATTACTATGGCTACACCTTC